This T cell receptor (beta chain) came from a study of cytomegalovirus exposure and HLA in healthy donors. Whole-study context: In an early release, HLA-typed donors contributed roughly 85 million unique TCR sequences. Of about 400 genotyped donors, about 80% clustered with self-reported Caucasian donors.

Amplification used 60 Vbeta primers and 13 Jbeta primers. The method was immunoSEQ multiplex PCR; TCRdb's version includes in-frame clones alone and lacks a portion of them. Here the sample spans roughly 150,000 clones, nearly 80% being singletons. Study-wide points: The study flagged some 180 TCR beta chains as cytomegalovirus-associated. A reported reduction in N-insertions relative to the approximately 640-donor mean was seen in an Asian-associated ancestry cluster in a later analysis.

Comments on this clone: The antigen is not known. One end of the junction does not line up with germline, which may come from a read error.

From germline, CDR1 is SEHNR and CDR2 FQNEAQ (reference sequence). This CDR3 is 14 amino acids long. Sequences were obtained from PBMCs. This receptor was identified in a woman aged 25 to 45 in good health and CMV-seronegative. This chain uses TRBV7-9 with TRBJ1-2; 9 bases match TRBD1. The CDR3 DNA reads TGTTCCAGCAGTCAACTCTGGACAGGGGAAGGCTACACCTTC. Translating gives CSSSQLWTGEGYTF.